Below, 7 T cell receptor beta chains from the same sample are listed, as sequenced in a study of shared clonotypes between healthy human individuals. Method: immunoSEQ multiplex PCR; TCRdb's copy keeps in-frame clones and lacks some. The table lists nearly 1,000,000 clones, less than 85% of them singletons, with nearly 1.5% in the top ten. Sequencing was performed on memory CD4+ T cells sorted from blood. Subset reported: CD45RA-negative fraction. The receptor set was obtained from a man younger than 35 in good health.

The chain combines TRBV15 with TRBJ1-2; 8 bases agree with TRBD1. The germline gives CDR1 LNHNV, CDR2 YYDKDF (reference sequence). The V gene end was trimmed by 0 bases and the J gene end by 7 bases; junction bases not matched to a gene: 7. CDR3 length equals 15 residues. CDR3: CATSRELQGVSGYTF. DNA of the CDR3: TGTGCCACCAGCAGAGAGCTACAGGGGGTCAGTGGCTACACCTTC. Together with reference TRBV15 and TRBJ1-2, the CDR3 gives the full variable domain: DAMVIQNPRYQVTQFGKPVTLSCSQTLNHNVMYWYQQKSSQAPKLLFHYYDKDFNNEADTPDNFQSRRPNTSFCFLDIRSPGLGDTAMYLCATSRELQGVSGYTFGSGTRLTVV.

J is TRBJ2-1 and V is TRBV4-1, with a tentative D call TRBD2 (5 bases). Germline assignment: CDR1 MGHRA and CDR2 YSYEKL. V was cut by 2 bases and J by 4 bases, with 15 bases left in between. The CDR3 is made up of 16 amino acids. DNA of the CDR3: TGCGCCAGCAGCCAACCGGACTCTTACGTTTACAATGAGCAGTTCTTC. Amino acids: CASSQPDSYVYNEQFF.

V is TRBV2 and J is TRBJ1-1; no clear D gene. Germline-derived CDR1 and CDR2 are SNHLY and FYNNEI. This CDR3 contains 13 residues. The V gene lost 7 bases and the J gene lost 1 base, with 10 bases spanning the gap. CDR3 coding DNA: TGTGCCAGCAATCCGCCTAGGAACACTGAAGCTTTCTTT. Residues: CASNPPRNTEAFF.

This rearrangement joins TRBV29-1 to TRBJ2-2, with D possibly matching TRBD2 (6 bases). V shed 7 bases and J shed 4 bases, with 22 bases lying between them. This CDR3 comprises 16 residues. Germline loops: CDR1 SQVTM, CDR2 ANQGSEA. CDR3 sequence (DNA): TGCAGCGCCGGGGGTTCTAAGGTGGCGAGCACCGGGGAGCTGTTTTTT. This codes for CSAGGSKVASTGELFF.

V gene TRBV7-9 combines with J gene TRBJ2-7, with TRBD1 identical over 9 bases. This CDR3 contains 16 residues. V was pared by 5 bases and J by 5 bases, with 13 bases of the junction left unmatched. Germline lookup yields CDR1 SEHNR and CDR2 FQNEAQ (reference sequence). The CDR3 spells CASSPGSRTGVHEQYF. DNA of the CDR3: TGTGCCAGCAGCCCAGGTTCACGGACAGGGGTCCACGAGCAGTACTTC.

In the case of this clone: Given a much more abundant clone one base away, this may be a read error. Lacking the conserved final phenylalanine or tryptophan, this CDR3 likely reflects a read error. This chain connects TRBV14 to TRBJ2-7; no clear D gene. The CDR3 is made up of 11 amino acids. Trimming removed 3 bases at V and 2 bases at J, with 2 bases between. CDR1 and CDR2 (germline): SGHDN, FVKESK. The DNA for the CDR3 is TGTGCCAGCAGCCACGCCTACGAGCAGTACCTC. Translated: CASSHAYEQYL.

The chain recombines TRBV7-2 with TRBJ1-2, with no clear D. The CDR3 loop spans 13 amino acids. Germline CDR1 and CDR2: SGHTA and FQGNSA. V lost 5 bases, J lost 6 bases, and 13 bases lay in between. CDR3 sequence (DNA): TGTGCCAGCAGCCCACACACGGGGAATGGCTACACCTTC. Translated, it gives CASSPHTGNGYTF.